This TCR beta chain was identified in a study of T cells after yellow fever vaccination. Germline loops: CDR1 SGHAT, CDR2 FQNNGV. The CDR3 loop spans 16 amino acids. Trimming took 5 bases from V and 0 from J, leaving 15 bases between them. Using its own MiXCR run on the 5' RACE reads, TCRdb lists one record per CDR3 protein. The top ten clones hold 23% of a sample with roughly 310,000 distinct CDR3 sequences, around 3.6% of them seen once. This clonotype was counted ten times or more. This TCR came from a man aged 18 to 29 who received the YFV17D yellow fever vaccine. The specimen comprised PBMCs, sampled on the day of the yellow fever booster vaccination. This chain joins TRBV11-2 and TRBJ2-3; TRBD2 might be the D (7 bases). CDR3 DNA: TGTGCCAGCAGCCCCAAGGGGGGGATAAGCACAGATACGCAGTATTTT. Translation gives CASSPKGGISTDTQYF.